The 15 T cell receptor beta chains below were found in one sample sequenced in a study of cytomegalovirus exposure and HLA in healthy donors. 13 Jbeta primers and 60 Vbeta primers were used for the PCR. Using immunoSEQ multiplex PCR, the repertoire was profiled, and TCRdb retains in-frame clones only, with some absent. The table includes roughly 100,000 clones, roughly 76% detected once. Input material: PBMCs. The receptors were sampled from a man younger than 40 in good health and CMV-seropositive.

The V call is TRBV2, the J call TRBJ2-7, with D uncertain. V lost 4 bases, J lost 0 bases, and 7 bases lay in between. The CDR3 is 13 residues long. Germline V gene sequence: CDR1 SNHLY, CDR2 FYNNEI. CDR3 sequence reads: CASSAPLSYEQYF. CDR3 sequence (DNA): TGTGCCAGCAGTGCCCCTCTCTCCTACGAGCAGTACTTC.

The rearrangement uses TRBV5-4 and TRBJ2-3; D might be TRBD2 (7 bases). CDR3 length equals 20 residues. Trimming cost V 1 base and J 5 bases, with 29 bases left between them. Germline CDR1 reads SGHNT; CDR2 reads YYREEE (reference sequence). The CDR3 DNA follows: TGTGCCAGCAGCTTGAAGAGGGGGGGTGTGGGCACTCCCGCCAGAGATACGCAGTATTTT. Its translation: CASSLKRGGVGTPARDTQYF.

The chain uses TRBV5-6 and TRBJ2-7; 8 bases agree with TRBD1. The length of the CDR3 is 14 residues. Losses at the gene ends were 0 bases for V and 5 bases for J; bases not matched to a gene: 4. Germline-derived CDR1 and CDR2 are SGHDT and YYEEEE. Written as DNA, the CDR3 is TGTGCCAGCAGCTTGGGGTTGACAGGGGACGAGCAGTACTTC. This translates into CASSLGLTGDEQYF.

The chain joins TRBV5-1 to TRBJ2-3; 12 nucleotides line up with TRBD1. V lost 7 bases to trimming and J lost 0 bases; unmatched junction nucleotides: 6. Germline assignment: CDR1 SGHRS and CDR2 YFSETQ. The CDR3 is 16 residues long. Written as DNA, the CDR3 is TGCGCCAGCGGGGACAGGGGGCTTTCTAGCACAGATACGCAGTATTTT. Translated, it gives CASGDRGLSSTDTQYF.

The gene calls are TRBV5-1 and TRBJ2-1; 11 bases match TRBD2. Germline V gives CDR1 SGHRS, CDR2 YFSETQ. The CDR3 contains 16 residues. V shed 3 bases and J 6 bases; nucleotides not matched to a gene: 8. CDR3 in DNA: TGCGCCAGCAGCTCCATTAGCGGGGGGGCCGCCAATGAGCAGTTCTTC. This sequence encodes CASSSISGGAANEQFF.

The chain uses TRBV28 and TRBJ2-6, with D perhaps matching TRBD1 (5 bases). Deletions cut 2 bases from V and 3 bases from J, with 8 bases between. The CDR3 is 15 residues long. The germline V gene encodes CDR1 MDHEN and CDR2 SYDVKM. The CDR3 reads CASSLQGGGANVLTF. In DNA, the CDR3 is TGTGCCAGCAGTTTACAGGGTGGTGGGGCCAACGTCCTGACTTTC.

This chain connects TRBV7-2 to TRBJ2-7, with unresolved D. This CDR3 comprises 16 residues. Germline V lookup: CDR1 SGHTA, CDR2 FQGNSA. V dropped 1 base and J dropped 0 bases, with 13 bases sitting between them. The CDR3 DNA is TGTGCCAGCAGCTTAGATTCGGTACAGAGCTCCTACGAGCAGTACTTC. Translated, it gives CASSLDSVQSSYEQYF.

The chain has TRBV6-1 and TRBJ1-2; D call uncertain. V shed 2 bases and J shed 2 bases, with 9 bases lying between them. The CDR3 is 14 amino acids. Per germline, CDR1 MNHNS and CDR2 SASEGT. CDR3 in amino acids: CASSEWAQNYGYTF. The CDR3 nucleotides read TGTGCCAGCAGTGAATGGGCGCAAAACTATGGCTACACCTTC.

This sequence joins TRBV5-8 and TRBJ2-7; 7 nucleotides line up with TRBD2. J lost 2 bases, V lost 5 bases, and 7 bases had no gene match. The CDR3 runs to 14 residues. Per germline, CDR1 SGHTS and CDR2 YDEGEE. The CDR3 DNA is TGTGCCAGCAGGGGGCGACGGGGGGCCTACGAGCAGTACTTC. This gives the protein CASRGRRGAYEQYF.

V gene TRBV28 combines with J gene TRBJ2-5; D perhaps matches TRBD2 (7 bases). CDR3 length equals 15 residues. Germline V gene lookup returns CDR1 MDHEN and CDR2 SYDVKM. Trimming took 2 bases from V and 7 from J, leaving 17 bases between them. This chain's CDR3 is CASSLIRGAVPTQYF. DNA of the CDR3: TGTGCCAGCAGTTTAATTCGGGGGGCAGTCCCGACCCAGTACTTC.

The chain combines TRBV5-1 with TRBJ1-5, with 9 nucleotides matching TRBD1. Germline values: CDR1 SGHRS, CDR2 YFSETQ. Unmatched junction bases numbered 3, after V lost 4 bases and J lost 4 bases. This CDR3 spans 14 amino acids. The CDR3 spells CASSNGQGNQPQHF. Here the CDR3 DNA reads TGCGCCAGCAGCAACGGACAGGGGAATCAGCCCCAGCATTTT.

This clone has just one count. The J gene is TRBJ2-1, the V gene TRBV5-1, with D unresolved. Looked up from germline, CDR1 is SGHRS and CDR2 is YFSETQ. V gave up 1 base and J gave up 8 bases, with 4 bases separating them. The CDR3 sequence is 11 residues long. For the CDR3, the DNA is TGCGCCAGCAGCTTGAGAGATGAGCAGTTCTTC. Translation gives CASSLRDEQFF.

The table lists this clone with a few counts. Within the sample, other DNA sequences also encode this same CDR3. The V and J genes are TRBV5-1 and TRBJ2-7, with TRBD1 identical over 7 bases. The germline V gene encodes CDR1 SGHRS and CDR2 YFSETQ. Unmatched junction bases numbered 10, after V lost 0 bases and J lost 7 bases. This CDR3 is built from 15 residues. CDR3 region: CASSLAPTGTGEQYF. CDR3 in DNA: TGCGCCAGCAGCTTGGCCCCGACAGGGACGGGGGAGCAGTACTTC.

The V gene is TRBV7-6, the J gene TRBJ1-2; TRBD1 matches at 10 bases. CDR1 and CDR2 from the germline V gene are SGHVS and FNYEAQ. The CDR3 has 14 residues. Unmatched junction bases numbered 3, after V lost 5 bases and J lost 3 bases. In DNA, the CDR3 is TGTGCCAGCAGCAAGACAGGGGGCCACTATGGCTACACCTTC. Translated: CASSKTGGHYGYTF. The variable domain in full, with the rest retrieved from reference TRBV7-6 and TRBJ1-2, is GAGVSQSPRYKVTKRGQDVALRCDPISGHVSLYWYRQALGQGPEFLTYFNYEAQQDKSGLPNDRFSAERPEGSISTLTIQRTEQRDSAMYRCASSKTGGHYGYTFGSGTRLTVV.

The chain joins TRBV5-8 to TRBJ1-5, with 7 bases lining up with TRBD1. The V gene end was trimmed by 5 bases and the J gene end by 6 bases; junction bases not matched to a gene: 11. Per germline, CDR1 SGHTS and CDR2 YDEGEE. The CDR3 is 15 amino acids. CDR3 sequence (DNA): TGTGCCAGCAGTCTTCGACAGGGAGCGGGTCAGCCCCAGCATTTT. Amino acids: CASSLRQGAGQPQHF.